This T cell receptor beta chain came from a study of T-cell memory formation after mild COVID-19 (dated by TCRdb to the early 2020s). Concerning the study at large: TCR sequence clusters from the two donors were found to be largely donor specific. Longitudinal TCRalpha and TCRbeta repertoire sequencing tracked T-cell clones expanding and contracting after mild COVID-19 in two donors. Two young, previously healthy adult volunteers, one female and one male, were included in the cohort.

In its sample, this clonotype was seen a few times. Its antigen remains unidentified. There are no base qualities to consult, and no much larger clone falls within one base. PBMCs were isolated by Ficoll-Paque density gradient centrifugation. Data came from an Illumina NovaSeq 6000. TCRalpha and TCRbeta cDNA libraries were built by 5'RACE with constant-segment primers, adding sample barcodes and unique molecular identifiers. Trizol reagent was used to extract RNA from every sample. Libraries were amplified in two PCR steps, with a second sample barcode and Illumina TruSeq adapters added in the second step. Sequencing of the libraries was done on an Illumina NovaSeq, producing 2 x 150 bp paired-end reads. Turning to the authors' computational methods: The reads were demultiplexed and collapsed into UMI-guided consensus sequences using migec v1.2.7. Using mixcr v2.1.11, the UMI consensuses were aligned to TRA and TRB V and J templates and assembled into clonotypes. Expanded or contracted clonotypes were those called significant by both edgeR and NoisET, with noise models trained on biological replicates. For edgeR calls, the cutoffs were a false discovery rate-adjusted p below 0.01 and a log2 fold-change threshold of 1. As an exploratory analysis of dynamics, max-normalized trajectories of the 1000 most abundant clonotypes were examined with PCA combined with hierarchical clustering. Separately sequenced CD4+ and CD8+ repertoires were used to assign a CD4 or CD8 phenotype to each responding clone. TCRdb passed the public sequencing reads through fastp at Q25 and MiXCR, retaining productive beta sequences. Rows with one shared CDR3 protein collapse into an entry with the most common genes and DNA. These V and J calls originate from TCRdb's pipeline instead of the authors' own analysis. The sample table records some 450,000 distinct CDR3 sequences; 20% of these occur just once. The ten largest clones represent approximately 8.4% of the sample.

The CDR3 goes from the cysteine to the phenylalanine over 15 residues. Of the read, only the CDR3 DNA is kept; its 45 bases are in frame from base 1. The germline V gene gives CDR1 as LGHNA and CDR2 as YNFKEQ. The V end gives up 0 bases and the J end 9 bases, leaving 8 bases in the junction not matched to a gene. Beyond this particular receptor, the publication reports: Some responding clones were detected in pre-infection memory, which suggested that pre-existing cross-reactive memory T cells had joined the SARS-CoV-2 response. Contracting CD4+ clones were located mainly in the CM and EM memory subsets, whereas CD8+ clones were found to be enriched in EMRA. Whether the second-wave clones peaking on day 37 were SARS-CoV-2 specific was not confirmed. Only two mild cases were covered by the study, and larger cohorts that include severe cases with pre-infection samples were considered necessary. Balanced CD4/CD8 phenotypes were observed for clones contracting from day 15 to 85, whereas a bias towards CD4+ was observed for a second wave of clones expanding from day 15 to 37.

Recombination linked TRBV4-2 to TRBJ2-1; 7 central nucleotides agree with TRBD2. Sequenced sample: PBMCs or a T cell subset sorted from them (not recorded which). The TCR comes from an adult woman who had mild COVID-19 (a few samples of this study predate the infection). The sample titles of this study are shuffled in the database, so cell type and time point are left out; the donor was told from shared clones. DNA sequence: TGTGCCAGCAGCCAAGAAGACGCTAGCGGCCGTGAGCAGTTCTTC. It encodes CASSQEDASGREQFF.